This T cell receptor (beta chain) was found in a study of blood T cell repertoires in COVID-19. Original methodology: Quantification of nucleated cells was approximated via reference gene primer amplification. The protocol was immunoSEQ multiplex PCR, while the TCRdb copy is restricted to in-frame clones and leaves out a portion. Clone size and V and J calls were adopted from that table, with D and trimming inferred from the DNA. Here the sample spans around 70,000 clones, more than 90% being singletons. The CDR3 is 13 residues long. The germline V and J ends were trimmed by 10 bases and 8 bases, with 18 bases remaining between them. CDR1 MNHEY and CDR2 SVGAGI come from the germline V gene.

The chain employs TRBV6-5 and TRBJ1-5; maybe TRBD1 (6 bases). Sequenced sample: peripheral blood. This clonotype was obtained from a man aged 50 to 60 with acute or convalescent COVID-19. The CDR3, as DNA: TGTGCCACCCGCCGGGACATGGTGGAGCCCCAGCATTTT. It codes for CATRRDMVEPQHF.